The clone carrying this T cell receptor (beta chain) has just one count. What it binds is not known. Trimming cost V 3 bases and J 6 bases; bases outside gene matches: 9. Germline V gives CDR1 SGDLS, CDR2 YYNGEE. The CDR3 is 15 amino acids. The data were taken from a study of cytomegalovirus exposure and HLA in healthy donors. Study-level points and caveats: For most TCR beta V segments, an earlier analysis put the productive rate at about 87% or about 30% of the time. Some TCR beta chains (around 180 of them) were listed as cytomegalovirus-associated. Apart from CMV serostatus, no immune exposure information was available.

The PCR was carried out with 60 Vbeta primers and 13 Jbeta primers. Sequencing used immunoSEQ multiplex PCR; TCRdb keeps in-frame clones, though not all of them. Among around 180,000 clones, 85% were seen once, and the ten largest hold 1%. The receptor's source is a boy between 2 and 10 years old in good health and CMV-seronegative. Sequenced: PBMCs. J is TRBJ2-1 and V is TRBV9, with 7 bases lining up with TRBD2. The chain's CDR3 is CASSERAGTVNEQFF. Written as DNA, the CDR3 is TGTGCCAGCAGCGAACGAGCGGGGACTGTCAATGAGCAGTTCTTC.